This record looks at one TCR beta chain sequence and its context. Antigen unknown. The sample originates from a study of cytomegalovirus exposure and HLA in healthy donors. PCR involved 60 Vbeta and 13 Jbeta primers. Clones were sequenced by immunoSEQ multiplex PCR, and TCRdb holds only the in-frame ones, with some missing. Here the sample spans about 140,000 clones, approximately 80% being singletons. Study-level results: An analysis was carried out at a later point. It showed that HLA-associated TCR beta chains were more clonally expanded than equally common non-associated chains. Specific recognition of CMV antigens was confirmed in vitro for a few chains (all CMV-associated). Generally TCR sequences proved uncommon, though certain public TCRs appeared in numerous donors. Accurate prediction of HLA-A and HLA-B alleles (for most subjects) was reportedly achieved from TCR beta sequences.

V lost 1 base and J 4 bases, leaving 5 bases between the germline ends. Germline CDR1 reads SGHDT; CDR2 reads YYEEEE. CDR3 size: 13 residues. The sequenced material came from PBMCs. This clonotype was obtained from a man between 40 and 49 years old in good health and CMV-seronegative. The gene calls are TRBV5-6 and TRBJ1-4; D unresolved. CDR3 sequence: CASSLRGNEKLFF. In nucleotides, the CDR3 is TGTGCCAGCAGCTTGCGAGGTAATGAAAAACTGTTTTTT. Looking up the rest from reference TRBV5-6 and TRBJ1-4 gives the full variable domain: DAGVTQSPTHLIKTRGQQVTLRCSPKSGHDTVSWYQQALGQGPQFIFQYYEEEERQRGNFPDRFSGHQFPNYSSELNVNALLLGDSALYLCASSLRGNEKLFFGSGTQLSVL.